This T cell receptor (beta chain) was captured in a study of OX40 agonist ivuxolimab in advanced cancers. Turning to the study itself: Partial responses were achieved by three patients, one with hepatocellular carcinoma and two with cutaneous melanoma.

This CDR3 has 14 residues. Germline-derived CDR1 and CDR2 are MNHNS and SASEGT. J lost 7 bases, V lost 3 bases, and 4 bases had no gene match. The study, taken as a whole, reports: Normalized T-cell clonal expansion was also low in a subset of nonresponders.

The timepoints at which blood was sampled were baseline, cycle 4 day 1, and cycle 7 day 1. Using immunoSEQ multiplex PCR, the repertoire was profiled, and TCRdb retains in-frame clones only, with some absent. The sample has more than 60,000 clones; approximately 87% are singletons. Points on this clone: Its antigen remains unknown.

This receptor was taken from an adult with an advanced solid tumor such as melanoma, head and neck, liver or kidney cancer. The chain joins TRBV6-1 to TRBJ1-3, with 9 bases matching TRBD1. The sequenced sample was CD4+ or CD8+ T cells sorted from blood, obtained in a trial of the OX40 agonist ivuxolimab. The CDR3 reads CASSESGQGNTIYF. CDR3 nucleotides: TGTGCCAGCAGTGAGTCCGGACAGGGGAACACCATATATTTT.